This TCR beta chain is from a study of blood T cell repertoires in COVID-19. V gave up 3 bases and J gave up 5 bases, with 14 bases separating them. The CDR3 has 14 residues. CDR1 and CDR2 from the germline V gene are SGHRS and YFSETQ. In the original processing: It was from reference gene primer amplification that nucleated cell counts were estimated. The protocol was immunoSEQ multiplex PCR, while the TCRdb copy is restricted to in-frame clones and leaves out a portion. The V and J calls and clone size were taken over from that table, and D and trimming were inferred from the DNA. The sample lists 130,000 or so clones; more than 75% were seen once.

The TCR originated in a man in his sixties with acute or convalescent COVID-19. What was sequenced was peripheral blood. The J gene is TRBJ2-5, the V gene TRBV5-1, with D tentatively TRBD1 (6 bases). This CDR3 reads CASSSTGLVETQYF. Here the CDR3 DNA reads TGCGCCAGCAGCTCCACAGGGTTGGTGGAGACCCAGTACTTC.